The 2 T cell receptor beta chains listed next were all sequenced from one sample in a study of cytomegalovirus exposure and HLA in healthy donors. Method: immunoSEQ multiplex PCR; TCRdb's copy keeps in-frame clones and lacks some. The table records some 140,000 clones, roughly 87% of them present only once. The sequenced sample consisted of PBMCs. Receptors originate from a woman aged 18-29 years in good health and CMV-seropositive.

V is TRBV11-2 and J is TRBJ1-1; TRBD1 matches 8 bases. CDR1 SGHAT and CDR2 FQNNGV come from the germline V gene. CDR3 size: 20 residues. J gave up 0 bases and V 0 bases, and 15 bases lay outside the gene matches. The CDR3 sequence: CASSLDLGQGRAFMNTEAFF. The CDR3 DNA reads TGTGCCAGCAGCTTAGATCTCGGACAGGGAAGAGCTTTTATGAACACTGAAGCTTTCTTT.

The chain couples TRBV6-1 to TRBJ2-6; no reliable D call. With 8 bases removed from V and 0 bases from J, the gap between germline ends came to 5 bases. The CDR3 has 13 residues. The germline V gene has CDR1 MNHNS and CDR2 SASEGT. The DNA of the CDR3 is TGTGCCAGCCTAAGCTCTGGGGCCAACGTCCTGACTTTC. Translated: CASLSSGANVLTF.